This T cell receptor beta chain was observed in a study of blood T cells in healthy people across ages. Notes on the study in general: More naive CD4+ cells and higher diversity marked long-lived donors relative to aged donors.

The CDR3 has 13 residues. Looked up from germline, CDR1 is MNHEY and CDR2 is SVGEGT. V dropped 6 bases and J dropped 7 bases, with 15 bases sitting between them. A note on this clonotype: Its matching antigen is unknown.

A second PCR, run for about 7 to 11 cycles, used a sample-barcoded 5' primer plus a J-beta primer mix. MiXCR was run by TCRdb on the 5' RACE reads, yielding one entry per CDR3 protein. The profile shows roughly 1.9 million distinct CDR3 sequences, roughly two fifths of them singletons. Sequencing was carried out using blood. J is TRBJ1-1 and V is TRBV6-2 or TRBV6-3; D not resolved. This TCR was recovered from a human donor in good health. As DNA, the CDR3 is TGTGCCAGCAGGGAGACCTCCGGGAATGAAGCTTTCTTT. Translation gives CASRETSGNEAFF.